This T cell receptor beta chain was documented in a study of cytomegalovirus exposure and HLA in healthy donors. About the study: In a later analysis, it was reported that the 120 validation repertoires had been produced on the same platform as the 600 to 850 repertoires belonging to the first cohort.

General study points: Researchers reported that a few CMV-associated chains were confirmed in vitro as CMV antigen-specific.

Sequenced by immunoSEQ multiplex PCR; TCRdb stores in-frame clones only, minus some. The table records around 61,000 clones, just over 90% of them present only once. The V segment lost 0 bases and the J segment 2 bases; nucleotides outside the gene matches: 2. Germline-derived CDR1 and CDR2 are SGDLS and YYNGEE. The CDR3 runs to 15 residues. A remark on this clone: The antigen is undetermined.

The TCR originated in a man between 18 and 29 years old in good health and CMV-seronegative. The rearrangement uses TRBV9 and TRBJ2-1, with TRBD1 identical over 7 bases. The source material was PBMCs. The CDR3 region has the DNA TGTGCCAGCAGCGTAGGACAGGGCACCTACAATGAGCAGTTCTTC. Translating gives CASSVGQGTYNEQFF.